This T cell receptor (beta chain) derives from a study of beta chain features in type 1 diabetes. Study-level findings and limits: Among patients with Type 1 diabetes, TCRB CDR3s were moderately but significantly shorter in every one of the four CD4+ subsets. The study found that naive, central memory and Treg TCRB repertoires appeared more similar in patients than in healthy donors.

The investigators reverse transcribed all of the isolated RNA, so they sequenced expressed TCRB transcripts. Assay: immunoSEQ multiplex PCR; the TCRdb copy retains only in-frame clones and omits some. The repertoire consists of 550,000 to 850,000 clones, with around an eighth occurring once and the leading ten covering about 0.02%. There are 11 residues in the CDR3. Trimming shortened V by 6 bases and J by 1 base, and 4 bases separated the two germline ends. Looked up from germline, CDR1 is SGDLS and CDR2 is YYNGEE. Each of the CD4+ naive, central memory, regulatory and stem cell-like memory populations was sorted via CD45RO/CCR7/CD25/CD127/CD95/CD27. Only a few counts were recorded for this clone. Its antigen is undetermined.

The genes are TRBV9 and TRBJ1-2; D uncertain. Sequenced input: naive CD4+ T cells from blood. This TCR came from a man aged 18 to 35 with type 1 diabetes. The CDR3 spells CASTFNYGYTF. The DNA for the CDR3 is TGTGCCAGCACCTTTAACTATGGCTACACCTTC.